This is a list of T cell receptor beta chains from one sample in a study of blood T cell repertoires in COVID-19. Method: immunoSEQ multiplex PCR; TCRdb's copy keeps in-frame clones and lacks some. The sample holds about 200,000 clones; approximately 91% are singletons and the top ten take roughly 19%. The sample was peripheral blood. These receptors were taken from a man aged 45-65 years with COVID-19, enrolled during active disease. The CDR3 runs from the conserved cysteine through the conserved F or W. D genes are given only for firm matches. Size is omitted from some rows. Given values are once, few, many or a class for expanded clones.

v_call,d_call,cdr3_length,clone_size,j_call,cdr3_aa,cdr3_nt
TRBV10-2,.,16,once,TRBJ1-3,CASSEPGERAGNTIYF,TGCGCCAGCAGTGAGCCCGGGGAGAGGGCTGGAAACACCATATATTTT
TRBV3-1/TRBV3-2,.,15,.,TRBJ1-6,CASSLGSSYNSPLHF,TGTGCCAGCAGTCTCGGTAGCTCCTATAATTCACCCCTCCACTTT
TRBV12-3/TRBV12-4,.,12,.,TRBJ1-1,CASSPRDTEAFF,TGTGCCAGCAGCCCCAGGGACACTGAAGCTTTCTTT
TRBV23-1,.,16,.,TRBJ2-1,CASSQLRECSYNEQFF,TGCGCCAGCAGTCAGCTAAGAGAATGCTCCTACAATGAGCAGTTCTTC
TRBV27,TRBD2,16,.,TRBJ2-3,CASTLTSGGSTDTQYF,TGTGCCAGCACCTTGACTAGCGGGGGTAGCACAGATACGCAGTATTTT
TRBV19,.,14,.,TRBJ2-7,CASSMGGGTYEQYF,TGTGCCAGTAGTATGGGTGGGGGCACCTACGAGCAGTACTTC
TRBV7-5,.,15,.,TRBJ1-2,CVRSLPGQTNYGYTF,TGTGTCAGAAGCTTACCTGGACAAACTAACTATGGCTACACCTTC
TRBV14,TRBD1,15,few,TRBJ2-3,CASSPRTGVTDTQYF,TGTGCCAGCAGCCCACGGACAGGGGTCACAGATACGCAGTATTTT
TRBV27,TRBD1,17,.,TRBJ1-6,CASSLHRGRSYNSPLHF,TGTGCCAGCAGTTTACACAGGGGGCGCTCCTATAATTCACCCCTCCACTTT
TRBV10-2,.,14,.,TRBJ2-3,CASSVSGDRDTQYF,TGCGCCAGCAGTGTTTCCGGTGACAGAGATACGCAGTATTTT
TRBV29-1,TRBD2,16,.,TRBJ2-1,CSVDNLAGGPGNEQFF,TGCAGCGTTGATAACTTGGCGGGAGGGCCCGGCAATGAGCAGTTCTTC
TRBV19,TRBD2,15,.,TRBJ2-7,CASSIEAGGLYEQYF,TGTGCCAGTAGTATAGAAGCGGGAGGTTTGTACGAGCAGTACTTC
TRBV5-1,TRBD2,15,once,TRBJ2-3,CASSLTSGTADTQYF,TGCGCCAGCAGCTTAACTAGCGGAACTGCGGATACGCAGTATTTT
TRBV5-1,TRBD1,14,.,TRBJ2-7,CASSFADRDYEQYF,TGCGCCAGCAGCTTCGCGGACAGGGACTACGAGCAGTACTTC
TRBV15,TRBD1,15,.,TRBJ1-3,CATSRTGGEGNTIYF,TGTGCCACCAGCAGAACAGGGGGCGAGGGAAACACCATATATTTT
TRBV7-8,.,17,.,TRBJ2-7,CASSSYRAVASSYEQYF,TGTGCCAGCAGCTCCTACAGGGCCGTGGCCAGCTCCTACGAGCAGTACTTC
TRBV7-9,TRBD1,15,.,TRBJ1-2,CASSLVQGALGGYTF,TGTGCCAGCAGCTTAGTACAGGGGGCGCTCGGTGGCTACACCTTC
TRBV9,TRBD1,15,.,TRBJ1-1,CASSVRDRGLTEAFF,TGTGCCAGCAGCGTACGAGACAGGGGTCTAACTGAAGCTTTCTTT
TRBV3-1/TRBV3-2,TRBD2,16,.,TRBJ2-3,CASSQEGLAHRDTQYF,TGTGCCAGCAGCCAAGAGGGACTAGCTCACCGAGATACGCAGTATTTT
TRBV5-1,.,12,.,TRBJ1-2,CASSLATGGYTF,TGCGCCAGCAGCTTGGCCACAGGCGGCTACACCTTC
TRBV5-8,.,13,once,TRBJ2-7,CASSPDRSYEQYF,TGTGCCAGCAGTCCAGACAGGAGCTACGAGCAGTACTTC
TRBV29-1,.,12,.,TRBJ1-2,CSAQTGTYGYTF,TGCAGCGCCCAGACAGGAACCTATGGCTACACCTTC
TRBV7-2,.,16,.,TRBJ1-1,CASSPASRVWNTEAFF,TGTGCCAGCAGCCCAGCCAGTCGGGTTTGGAACACTGAAGCTTTCTTT
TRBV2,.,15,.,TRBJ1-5,CASSVQSGFNQPQHF,TGTGCCAGCAGTGTCCAGTCAGGGTTCAATCAGCCCCAGCATTTT
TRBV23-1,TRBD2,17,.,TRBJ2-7,CASSQRLAGGSSYEQYF,TGCGCCAGCAGTCAAAGGCTAGCGGGGGGGAGCTCCTACGAGCAGTACTTC
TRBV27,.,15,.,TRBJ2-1,CASSFRDRYDNEQFF,TGTGCCAGCAGTTTTCGAGACAGGTACGACAATGAGCAGTTCTTC
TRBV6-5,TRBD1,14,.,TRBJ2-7,CASSRGTASYEQYF,TGTGCCAGCAGCCGAGGGACAGCTTCCTACGAGCAGTACTTC
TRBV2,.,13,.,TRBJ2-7,CASSGEQGYEQYF,TGTGCCAGCAGTGGAGAACAGGGCTACGAGCAGTACTTC
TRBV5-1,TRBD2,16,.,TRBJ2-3,CASSLLLAGGPDTQYF,TGCGCCAGCAGCTTGCTACTAGCGGGAGGGCCAGATACGCAGTATTTT
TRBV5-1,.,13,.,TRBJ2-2,CASSYEGTGELFF,TGCGCCAGCAGCTACGAGGGCACCGGGGAGCTGTTTTTT
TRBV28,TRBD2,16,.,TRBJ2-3,CASSPSPAGGTDTQYF,TGTGCCAGCAGTCCTTCGCCAGCGGGGGGCACAGATACGCAGTATTTT
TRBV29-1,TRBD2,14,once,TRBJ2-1,CSAGLRLADRLQFF,TGCAGCGCCGGACTTAGACTAGCGGACAGACTGCAGTTCTTC
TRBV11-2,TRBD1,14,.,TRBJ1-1,CASSLGDRVSEAFF,TGTGCCAGCAGCTTAGGGGACAGGGTATCTGAAGCTTTCTTT
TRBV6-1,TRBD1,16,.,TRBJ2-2,CASSEGSGGLTGELFF,TGTGCCAGCAGTGAGGGGTCAGGGGGCCTTACCGGGGAGCTGTTTTTT
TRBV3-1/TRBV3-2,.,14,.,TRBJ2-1,CASSQGPAANEQFF,TGTGCCAGCAGCCAGGGTCCAGCGGCCAATGAGCAGTTCTTC
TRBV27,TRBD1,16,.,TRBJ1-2,CASSLSKQGAFYGYTF,TGTGCCAGCAGTTTATCGAAACAGGGGGCTTTCTATGGCTACACCTTC
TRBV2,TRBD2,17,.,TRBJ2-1,CASRAGTSGGAGYEQFF,TGTGCCAGCAGGGCCGGGACTAGCGGGGGGGCAGGCTATGAGCAGTTCTTC
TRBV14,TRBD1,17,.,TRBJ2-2,CASSRMSGQGFGGELFF,TGTGCCAGCAGTCGAATGTCCGGACAGGGTTTCGGCGGGGAGCTGTTTTTT
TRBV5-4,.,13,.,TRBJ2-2,CASNKQGTGELFF,TGTGCCAGCAACAAACAGGGTACCGGGGAGCTGTTTTTT
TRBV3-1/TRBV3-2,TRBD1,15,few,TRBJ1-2,CASSQEGGQFYGYTF,TGTGCCAGCAGCCAAGAAGGGGGACAGTTCTATGGCTACACCTTC
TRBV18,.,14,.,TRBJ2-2,CASSSLANTGELFF,TGTGCCAGCTCATCGCTAGCGAACACCGGGGAGCTGTTTTTT
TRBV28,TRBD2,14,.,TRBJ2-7,CASRTSGASYEQYF,TGTGCCAGCAGAACTAGCGGGGCCTCCTACGAGCAGTACTTC
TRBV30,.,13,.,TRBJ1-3,CAFQTSSGNTIYF,TGTGCCTTCCAGACTTCCTCTGGAAACACCATATATTTT
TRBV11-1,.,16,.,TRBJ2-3,CASSLESGFREDTQYF,TGTGCCAGCAGCTTAGAATCTGGCTTCCGGGAAGATACGCAGTATTTT
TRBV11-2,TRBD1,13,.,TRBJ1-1,CASSSTGDTEAFF,TGTGCCAGCAGCTCTACAGGGGACACTGAAGCTTTCTTT
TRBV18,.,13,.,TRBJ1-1,CASSPVRDTEAFF,TGTGCCAGCTCACCCGTCCGGGACACTGAAGCTTTCTTT
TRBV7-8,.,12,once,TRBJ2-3,CASSLRGFTQYF,TGTGCCAGCAGCCTGAGGGGGTTTACGCAGTATTTT
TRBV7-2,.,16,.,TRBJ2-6,CASSLVGAAGANVLTF,TGTGCCAGCAGCTTAGTAGGGGCAGCAGGGGCCAACGTCCTGACTTTC
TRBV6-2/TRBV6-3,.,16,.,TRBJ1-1,CASSSVGGDMNTEAFF,TGTGCCAGCAGCTCCGTCGGGGGTGACATGAACACTGAAGCTTTCTTT
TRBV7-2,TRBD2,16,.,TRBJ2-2,CASSLGGLAGIGELFF,TGTGCCAGCAGCTTAGGGGGACTAGCGGGGATCGGGGAGCTGTTTTTT
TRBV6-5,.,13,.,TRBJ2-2,CASRQGYTGELFF,TGTGCCAGCAGGCAGGGGTACACCGGGGAGCTGTTTTTT
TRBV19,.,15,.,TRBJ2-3,CASSFGPGVTDTQYF,TGTGCCAGTAGTTTTGGTCCAGGGGTCACAGATACGCAGTATTTT
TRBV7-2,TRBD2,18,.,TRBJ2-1,CASSLAPAGGASGNEQFF,TGTGCCAGCAGCTTAGCGCCTGCGGGGGGGGCCTCCGGGAATGAGCAGTTCTTC